This TCR beta chain originates from a study of blood T cell repertoires in COVID-19. The protocol was immunoSEQ multiplex PCR, while the TCRdb copy is restricted to in-frame clones and leaves out a portion. The top ten hold approximately 15% of the sample, which has more than 150,000 clones, around 80% seen once. This TCR came from a man in his 60s who had been exposed to COVID-19. Sequencing was carried out using PBMCs or T cells enriched from blood (not recorded which).

CDR3 in amino acids: CASSTRDRGGYTF. CDR3 sequence (DNA): TGCGCCAGCAGCACCAGGGATAGGGGTGGCTACACCTTC. This chain links TRBV5-1 with TRBJ1-2, with D maybe TRBD1 (5 bases). Germline loops: CDR1 SGHRS, CDR2 YFSETQ. Trimming removed 4 bases from V and 7 bases from J, with 14 bases in between. The CDR3 sequence is 13 residues long.